This T cell receptor beta chain was observed in a study of regulatory T cells in long-lasting Graves disease. Stated time point: newly diagnosed GD, antithyroid drugs for less than 3 months. Construction of the TCR library relied on RNA isolated from PBMCs. It was American Thyroid Association guidelines that determined Graves' disease diagnosis. Through Arm-PCR of CDR3 regions and iRepertoire HTBI primers, TCR beta libraries were built. TCRdb recomputed calls from the multiplex PCR reads with MiXCR, one row per CDR3 protein. The sample carries over 400,000 distinct CDR3 sequences, 13% to 15% recorded once. This clonotype was detected many times. The ends were cut back, 1 base at V and 11 bases at J, with 11 bases in the middle. The CDR3 length is 12 residues. This sample also appeared in a second study, on T cells in Graves' hyperthyroidism and ophthalmopathy. This second study notes: In the first-round RT-PCR of the TCR CDR3, the HTBI primer set was used.

The sequencing here drew on peripheral blood mononuclear cells (PBMCs), taken at new diagnosis, from a patient treated with antithyroid drugs. The sequence was obtained from a woman between 50 and 59 years old with Graves disease. The genes are TRBV12-3 or TRBV12-4 and TRBJ1-1; possible D gene TRBD1, 6 bases. The CDR3 here is CASSLGDTGAFF. Here the CDR3 DNA reads TGTGCCAGCAGTTTAGGGGACACCGGGGCTTTCTTT.